Here is one TCR beta chain with its context. Its antigen is as yet unknown. V was shortened by 8 bases and J by 5 bases, with 13 bases between the two germline ends. CDR3 length: 12 residues. CDR1 is SGHVS, CDR2 FQNEAQ, per germline. Repertoires were sampled repeatedly during chemoradiotherapy. Sequencing used immunoSEQ multiplex PCR; TCRdb keeps in-frame clones, though not all of them. The sample shows approximately 35,000 clones, around 92% of them seen only once. This sample stems from a study of chemoradiotherapy in HPV16-positive cancers. Study conclusions and caveats: The functional HPV-specific definition rests on just two HPV16-positive patients. Candidate HPV-specific clones and E7-related TCR motifs grew in tumor during treatment. In HPV16-positive patients, HPV-responsive T-cell expansion tracked better recurrence-free survival.

V and J are TRBV7-8 and TRBJ2-7; D is unclear. Sequenced here: blood, sampled from a patient who underwent chemoradiotherapy. This clonotype originated in a human donor with HPV-associated anogenital cancer. The CDR3 bases are TGTGCCAGCGCATTCGGCCCGCACGAGCAGTACTTC. Translated: CASAFGPHEQYF.